The 7 T cell receptor beta chains below all came from one sample that was sequenced in a study of T cell repertoires in cytomegalovirus infection. TCRdb reprocessed the reads with MiXCR, giving one entry per CDR3 protein. The sample has about 490,000 distinct CDR3 sequences, 26% seen once. Sample: PBMCs. These TCRs come from a human donor in good health (CMV status not recorded). Some clones in this sample may be carry-over from other donors' samples.

This clonotype showed up just a few times. V and J are TRBV5-6 and TRBJ2-1; unclear D gene. V gave up 4 bases and J gave up 0 bases, with 20 bases separating them. The CDR3 runs to 18 residues. Germline CDR1 and CDR2: SGHDT and YYEEEE. The CDR3 DNA reads as TGTGCCAGCAGCCGACTGTTTGGTGGAGTAAGCTCCTACAATGAGCAGTTCTTC. It specifies CASSRLFGGVSSYNEQFF. The entire variable domain, with the rest obtained from reference TRBV5-6 and TRBJ2-1, is as follows: DAGVTQSPTHLIKTRGQQVTLRCSPKSGHDTVSWYQQALGQGPQFIFQYYEEEERQRGNFPDRFSGHQFPNYSSELNVNALLLGDSALYLCASSRLFGGVSSYNEQFFGPGTRLTVL.

The CDR3 coding sequence is TGTGCCAGCAGCCTCGGACAGGGTGGAGGGTACGAGCAGTACTTC. Its protein product is CASSLGQGGGYEQYF. The chain is built from TRBV3-1 and TRBJ2-7; 8 bases align to TRBD1. There are 15 residues in the CDR3. The V segment lost 4 bases and the J segment 4 bases; nucleotides outside the gene matches: 9. The V gene's germline CDR1 is LGHDT and CDR2 YNNKEL (reference sequence).

This clonotype came up a few times. This chain joins TRBV10-3 and TRBJ2-3; D gene ambiguous. Germline V CDR1 and CDR2: ENHRY, SYGVKD. CDR3 length: 14 amino acids. The V gene lost 7 bases and the J gene lost 0 bases, with 11 bases spanning the gap. This CDR3 reads CAIIPSNSTDTQYF. In DNA, the CDR3 is TGTGCCATCATCCCGTCGAATAGCACAGATACGCAGTATTTT.

This clonotype showed up many times. The genes are TRBV7-8 and TRBJ1-1; D gene ambiguous. The germline V gene has CDR1 SGHVS and CDR2 FQNEAQ. This CDR3 has 15 amino acids. Trimming shortened V by 1 base and J by 1 base, and 10 bases separated the two germline ends. DNA of the CDR3: TGTGCCAGCAGCTTAGTCTTTACGGGGAACACTGAAGCTTTCTTT. This codes for CASSLVFTGNTEAFF.

This clonotype has only a few counts. The rearrangement joins TRBV11-3 to TRBJ2-7; 9 nucleotides line up with TRBD2. Germline loops: CDR1 SGHNT, CDR2 YENEEA. The length of the CDR3 is 16 residues. J gave up 5 bases and V 4 bases, and 12 bases lay outside the gene matches. CDR3 nucleotide sequence: TGTGCCAGCAGCTCAGGTATAGCGGGAGCATGGGACGAGCAGTACTTC. This encodes CASSSGIAGAWDEQYF.

The V gene is TRBV28, the J gene TRBJ2-1; TRBD1 might be the D (6 bases). The CDR3 consists of 14 residues. Germline values: CDR1 MDHEN, CDR2 SYDVKM. The V end was cut by 6 bases, the J end by 10 bases, with 19 bases between. This CDR3 is CASRPTGSGGEQFF. In DNA form, the CDR3 reads TGTGCCAGCAGACCTACAGGGTCCGGCGGAGAGCAGTTCTTC.

The CDR3 DNA follows: TGTGCCAGCAGCCCTGGGACAGGAGGGGGCAATGAGCAGTTCTTC. The encoded protein is CASSPGTGGGNEQFF. This chain uses TRBV7-8 with TRBJ2-1; TRBD1 agrees at 8 bases. CDR3 length: 15 amino acids. The V and J ends lost 5 bases and 6 bases, in that order; junction bases with no gene match: 9. Germline V lookup: CDR1 SGHVS, CDR2 FQNEAQ.